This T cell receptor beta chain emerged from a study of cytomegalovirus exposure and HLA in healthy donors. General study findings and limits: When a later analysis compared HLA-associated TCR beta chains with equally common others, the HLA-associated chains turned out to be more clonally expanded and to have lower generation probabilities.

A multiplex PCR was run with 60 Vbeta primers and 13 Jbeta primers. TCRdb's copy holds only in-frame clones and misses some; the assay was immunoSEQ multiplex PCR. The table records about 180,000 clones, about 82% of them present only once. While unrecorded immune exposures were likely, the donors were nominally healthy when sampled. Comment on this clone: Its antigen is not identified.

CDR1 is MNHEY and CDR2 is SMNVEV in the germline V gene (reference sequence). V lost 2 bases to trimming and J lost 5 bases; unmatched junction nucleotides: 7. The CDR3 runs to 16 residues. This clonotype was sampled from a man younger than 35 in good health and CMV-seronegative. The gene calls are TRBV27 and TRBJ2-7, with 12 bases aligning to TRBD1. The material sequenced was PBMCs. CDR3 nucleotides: TGTGCCAGCAGTTTAAGTCCTGGGACAGGGGGCGACGAGCAGTACTTC. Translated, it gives CASSLSPGTGGDEQYF.